One and the same sample provided the 4 T cell receptor beta chains below, sequenced in a study of cytomegalovirus exposure and HLA in healthy donors. PCR used 60 Vbeta primers and 13 Jbeta primers. Sequenced by immunoSEQ multiplex PCR; TCRdb stores in-frame clones only, minus some. The profile shows 50,000 or so clones, about 81% of them singletons. The sequencing input was PBMCs. All receptors derive from a boy between 10 and 17 years old in good health and CMV-seropositive.

In DNA, the CDR3 is TGTGCCAGCTCACCGGATAGGGGACTAGCGGGGGCCCCAGCACCCTACGAGCAGTACTTC. Amino acid sequence: CASSPDRGLAGAPAPYEQYF. This chain joins TRBV18 and TRBJ2-7; 14 bases are a match to TRBD2. This CDR3 is 20 amino acids long. Germline loops: CDR1 KGHSH, CDR2 LQKENI. J gave up 2 bases and V 3 bases, and 15 bases lay outside the gene matches.

The rearrangement uses TRBV11-2 and TRBJ2-5, with unresolved D. The V gene's germline CDR1 is SGHAT and CDR2 FQNNGV. The CDR3 is 14 residues long. V was trimmed by 3 bases and J by 2 bases, leaving 10 bases between them. CDR3 region: CASSFLQVQETQYF. CDR3 nucleotide sequence: TGTGCCAGCAGCTTTTTGCAGGTACAAGAGACCCAGTACTTC. Full variable domain (missing parts from reference TRBV11-2 and TRBJ2-5): EAGVAQSPRYKIIEKRQSVAFWCNPISGHATLYWYQQILGQGPKLLIQFQNNGVVDDSQLPKDRFSAERLKGVDSTLKIQPAKLEDSAVYLCASSFLQVQETQYFGPGTRLLVL.

This sequence joins TRBV29-1 and TRBJ2-6, with a tentative D call TRBD2 (7 bases). The CDR3 is made up of 21 amino acids. The V and J ends lost 4 bases and 0 bases respectively, with 28 bases between them. From germline, CDR1 is SQVTM and CDR2 ANQGSEA. The CDR3 here is CSVVLWAGTLAGGSGANVLTF. The CDR3 DNA sequence: TGCAGCGTTGTGTTATGGGCCGGGACATTAGCGGGTGGCTCTGGGGCCAACGTCCTGACTTTC.

A note on this clone: Other DNA variants within this sample encode the same CDR3. The rearrangement links TRBV5-1 to TRBJ2-3; 11 bases map to TRBD1. The CDR3 is 15 amino acids. From germline, CDR1 is SGHRS and CDR2 YFSETQ. V lost 4 bases and J lost 4; bases outside the gene matches: 5. As DNA, the CDR3 is TGCGCCAGCAGCCTGGGGACAGGGGGGGCAGATACGCAGTATTTT. As protein: CASSLGTGGADTQYF.